This T cell receptor (beta chain) was captured in a study of cytomegalovirus exposure and HLA in healthy donors. Study-wide background: One earlier analysis, a look at 180 million or so T cells, found some 100 million unique TCR beta sequences. Whole-study findings and limits: A later analysis linked a missense DCLRE1C variant to TCR beta V- and J-gene trimming. Many donors shared some public TCRs, even though most TCR sequences were rare.

These donors, healthy bone marrow donors, were studied. About this clone: Its cognate antigen is unknown.

Trimming at V came to 2 bases and at J to 6 bases, leaving 6 bases not matched to a gene. The germline CDR1 and CDR2 sequences are SGHDT and YYEEEE. This CDR3 contains 16 residues. PCR used 60 Vbeta primers and 13 Jbeta primers. TCRdb's copy holds only in-frame clones and misses some; the assay was immunoSEQ multiplex PCR. This table has roughly 110,000 clones, roughly 80% appearing once. The chain joins TRBV5-6 to TRBJ2-1, with 12 bases aligning to TRBD2. This TCR was sampled from a female donor in good health and CMV-seronegative. Sequenced material: PBMCs. CDR3 sequence: CASSFQRLAGVNEQFF. CDR3 nucleotides: TGTGCCAGCAGCTTCCAGCGACTAGCGGGGGTCAATGAGCAGTTCTTC.